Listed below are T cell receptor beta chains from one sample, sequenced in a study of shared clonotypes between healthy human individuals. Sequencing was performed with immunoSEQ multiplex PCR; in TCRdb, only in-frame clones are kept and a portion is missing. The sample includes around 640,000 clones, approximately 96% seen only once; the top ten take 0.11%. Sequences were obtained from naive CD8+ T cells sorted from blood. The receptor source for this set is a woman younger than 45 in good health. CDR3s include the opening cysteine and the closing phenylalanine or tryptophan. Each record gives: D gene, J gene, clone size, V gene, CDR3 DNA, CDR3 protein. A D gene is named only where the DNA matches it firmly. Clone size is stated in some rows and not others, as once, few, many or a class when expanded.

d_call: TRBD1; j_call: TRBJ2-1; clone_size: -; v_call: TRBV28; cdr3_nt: TGTGCCAGCAGTCTCCACAGGGGATGGGATGAGCAGTTCTTC; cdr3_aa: CASSLHRGWDEQFF
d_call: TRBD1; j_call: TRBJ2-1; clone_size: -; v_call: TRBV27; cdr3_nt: TGTGCCAGCAGTTTAGGGTCCGGGACAGGGGGCCGGGAGCAGTTCTTC; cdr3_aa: CASSLGSGTGGREQFF
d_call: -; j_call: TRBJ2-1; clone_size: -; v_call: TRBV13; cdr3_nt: TGTGCCAGCAGCCATAGGGGGAGTGAGCAGTTCTTC; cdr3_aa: CASSHRGSEQFF
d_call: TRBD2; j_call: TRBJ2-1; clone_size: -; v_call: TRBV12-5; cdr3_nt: TGTGCTAGTACCCTAGCGGGGGCCTACAATGAGCAGTTCTTC; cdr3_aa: CASTLAGAYNEQFF
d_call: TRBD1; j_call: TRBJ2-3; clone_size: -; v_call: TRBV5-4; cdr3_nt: TGTGCCAGCAGCTCCTCGATGGACAGGGTCACAGATACGCAGTATTTT; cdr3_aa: CASSSSMDRVTDTQYF
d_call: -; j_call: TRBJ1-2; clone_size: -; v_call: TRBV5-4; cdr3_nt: TGTGCCAGCAGCTTTGGGGGAGGGGATGGCTACACCTTC; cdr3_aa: CASSFGGGDGYTF
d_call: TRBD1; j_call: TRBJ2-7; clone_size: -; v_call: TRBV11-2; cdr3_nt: TGTGCCAGCAGCGGGACAGGGGGGTTTTACGAGCAGTACTTC; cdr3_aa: CASSGTGGFYEQYF
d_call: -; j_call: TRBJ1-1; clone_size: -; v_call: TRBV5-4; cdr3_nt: TGTGCCAGCAGCTTGGACGGGGGCTGGATGAACACTGAAGCTTTCTTT; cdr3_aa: CASSLDGGWMNTEAFF
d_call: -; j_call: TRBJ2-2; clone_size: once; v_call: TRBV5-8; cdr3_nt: TGTGCCAGCAGCTTCGGAGACCTAAGGACCGGGGAGCTGTTTTTT; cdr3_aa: CASSFGDLRTGELFF
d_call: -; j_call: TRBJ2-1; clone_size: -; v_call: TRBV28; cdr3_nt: TGTGCCAGCAGTTTATACGGGAGCCAGCCCTACAATGAGCAGTTCTTC; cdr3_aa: CASSLYGSQPYNEQFF
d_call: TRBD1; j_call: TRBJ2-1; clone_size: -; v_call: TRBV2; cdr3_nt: TGTGCCAGTCTCGGACAGGGGCAGCAGTTCTTC; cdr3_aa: CASLGQGQQFF
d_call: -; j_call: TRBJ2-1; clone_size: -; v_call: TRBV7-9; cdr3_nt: TGTGCCAGCAGCTCCCCGGACTTAAACAACAATGAGCAGTTCTTC; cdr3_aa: CASSSPDLNNNEQFF
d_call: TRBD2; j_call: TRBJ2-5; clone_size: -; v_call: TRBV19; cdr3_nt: TGTGCCAGCTCTAGCGGGGAGACCCAGTACTTC; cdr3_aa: CASSSGETQYF
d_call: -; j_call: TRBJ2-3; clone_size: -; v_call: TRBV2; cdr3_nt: TGTGCCAGCAGGACGGGGTATAGCACAGATACGCAGTATTTT; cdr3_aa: CASRTGYSTDTQYF
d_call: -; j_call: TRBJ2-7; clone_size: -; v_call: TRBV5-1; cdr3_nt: TGCGCCAGCAGCTTGGTGAACGCGGCTAGCTCCTACGAGCAGTACTTC; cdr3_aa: CASSLVNAASSYEQYF
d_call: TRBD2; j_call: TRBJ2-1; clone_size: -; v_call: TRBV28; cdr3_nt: TGTGCCTCCACGGTGACTAGCGGGAGCAATGAGCAGTTCTTC; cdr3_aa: CASTVTSGSNEQFF
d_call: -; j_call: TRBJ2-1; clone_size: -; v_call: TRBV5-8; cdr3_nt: TGTGCCAGCAGCTTGGATCCCGGTGACAATGAGCAGTTCTTC; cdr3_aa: CASSLDPGDNEQFF
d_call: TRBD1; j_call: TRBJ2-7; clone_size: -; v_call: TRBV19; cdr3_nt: TGTGCCAGTAGCTCGGGACAGACCTACGAGCAGTACTTC; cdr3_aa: CASSSGQTYEQYF
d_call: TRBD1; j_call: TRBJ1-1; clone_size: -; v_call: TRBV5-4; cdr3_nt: TGTGCCAGCAGCCAACAGGGGAATACTGAAGCTTTCTTT; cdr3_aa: CASSQQGNTEAFF
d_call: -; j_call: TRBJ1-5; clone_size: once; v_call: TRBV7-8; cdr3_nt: TGTGCCAGCAGCTCCCGGGACGCTAGTATAGGCAATCAGCCCCAGCATTTT; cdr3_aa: CASSSRDASIGNQPQHF
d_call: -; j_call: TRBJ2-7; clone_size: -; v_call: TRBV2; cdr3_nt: TGTGCCAGCAGTGACCCACGGGGACTTCAATTTTACGAGCAGTACTTC; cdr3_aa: CASSDPRGLQFYEQYF
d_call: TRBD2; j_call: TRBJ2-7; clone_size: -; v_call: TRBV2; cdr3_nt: TGTGCCAGCAGGACTAGCGCCACCTACGAGCAGTACTTC; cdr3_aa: CASRTSATYEQYF
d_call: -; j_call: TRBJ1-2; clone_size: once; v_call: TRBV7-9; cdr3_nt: TGTGCCAGCAGCCGCTTGGAGGGAGGCGGCTATGGCTACACCTTC; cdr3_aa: CASSRLEGGGYGYTF
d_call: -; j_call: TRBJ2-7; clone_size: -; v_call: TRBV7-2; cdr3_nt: TGTGCCAGCAGCTTAGCCGGCCAGTCCTACGAGCAGTACTTC; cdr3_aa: CASSLAGQSYEQYF
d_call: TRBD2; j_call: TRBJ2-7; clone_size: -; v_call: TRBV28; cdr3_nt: TGTGCCAGCAGTTGGCCGGCTAGCGGTCTCTACGAGCAGTACTTC; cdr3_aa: CASSWPASGLYEQYF
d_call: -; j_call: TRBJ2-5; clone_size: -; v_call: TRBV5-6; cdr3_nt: TGTGCCAGCAGCTTGGGAGAGCTGGAGACCCAGTACTTC; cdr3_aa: CASSLGELETQYF
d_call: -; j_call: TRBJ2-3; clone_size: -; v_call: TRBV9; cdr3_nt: TGTGCCAGCAGCGTAGGAAATACGCAGTATTTT; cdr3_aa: CASSVGNTQYF
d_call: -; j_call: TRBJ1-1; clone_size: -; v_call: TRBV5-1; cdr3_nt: TGCGCCAGCAGAACGACAGCCAACATGAACACTGAAGCTTTCTTT; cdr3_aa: CASRTTANMNTEAFF
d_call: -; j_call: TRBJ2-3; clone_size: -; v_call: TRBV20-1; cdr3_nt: TGCAGTGCTAGAGCGGAAGATACGCAGTATTTT; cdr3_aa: CSARAEDTQYF
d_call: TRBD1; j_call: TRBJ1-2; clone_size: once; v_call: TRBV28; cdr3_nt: TGTGCCAGCAGTCAAAACCTTCCAGGGGGCTATGGCTACACCTTC; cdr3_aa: CASSQNLPGGYGYTF
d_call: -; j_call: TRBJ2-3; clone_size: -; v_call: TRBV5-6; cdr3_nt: TGTGCCAGCAGCCTCGGTTGGGGGGAGAGCACAGATACGCAGTATTTT; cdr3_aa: CASSLGWGESTDTQYF
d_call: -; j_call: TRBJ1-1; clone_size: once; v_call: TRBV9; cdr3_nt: TGTGCCAGCAGCGGTTTGAGGGGGGACACTGAAGCTTTCTTT; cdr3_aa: CASSGLRGDTEAFF
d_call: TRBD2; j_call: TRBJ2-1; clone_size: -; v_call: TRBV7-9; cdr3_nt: TGTGCCAGCAGCTTTGACCTAGAGCCTAGCGGGAACTACAATGAGCAGTTCTTC; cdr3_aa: CASSFDLEPSGNYNEQFF
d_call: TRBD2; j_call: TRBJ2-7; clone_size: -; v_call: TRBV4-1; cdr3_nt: TGCGCCAGCAGCCAAGACCCCAGTGTAGCGGGATCCTACGAGCAGTACTTC; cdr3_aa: CASSQDPSVAGSYEQYF
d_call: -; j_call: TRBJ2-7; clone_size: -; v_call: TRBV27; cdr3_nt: TGTGCCAGCAGTTTTTCGGGTTCCCTAGACGAGCAGTACTTC; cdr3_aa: CASSFSGSLDEQYF
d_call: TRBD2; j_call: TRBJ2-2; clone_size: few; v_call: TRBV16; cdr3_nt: TGTGCCAGCAGCCCGGGACTAACCTTAACCGGGGAGCTGTTTTTT; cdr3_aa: CASSPGLTLTGELFF
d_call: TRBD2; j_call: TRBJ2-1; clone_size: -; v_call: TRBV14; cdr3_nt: TGTGCCAGCAGCCAAGAAAGTGCATGGTTAGCGGGAGAGCGTGAGCAGTTCTTC; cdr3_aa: CASSQESAWLAGEREQFF
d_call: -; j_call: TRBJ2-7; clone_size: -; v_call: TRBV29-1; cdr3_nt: TGCAGTCCCAACGGGGGTTCCTCCTACGAGCAGTACTTC; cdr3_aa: CSPNGGSSYEQYF
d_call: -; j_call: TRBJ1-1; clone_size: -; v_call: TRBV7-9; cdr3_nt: TGTGCCAGCAGCCGAGGGACGAACACTGAAGCTTTCTTT; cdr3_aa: CASSRGTNTEAFF
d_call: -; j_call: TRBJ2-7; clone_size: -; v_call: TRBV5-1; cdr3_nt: TGCGCCAGCAGCTTTTTCTCCGGGCCTTCCTACGAGCAGTACTTC; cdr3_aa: CASSFFSGPSYEQYF
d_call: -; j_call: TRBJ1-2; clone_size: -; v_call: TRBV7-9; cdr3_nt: TGTGCCAGCAGCTTACCCCTCCGAGATGGCTACACCTTC; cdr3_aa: CASSLPLRDGYTF
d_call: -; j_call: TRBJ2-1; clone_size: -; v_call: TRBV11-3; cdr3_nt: TGTGCCAGCAGCATAAGTCGAGGGGTTCTCGACTACAATGAGCAGTTCTTC; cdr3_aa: CASSISRGVLDYNEQFF
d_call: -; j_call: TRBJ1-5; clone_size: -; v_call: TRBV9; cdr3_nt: TGTGCCAGCAGCCCAGAGGGCATTCCCAATCAGCCCCAGCATTTT; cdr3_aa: CASSPEGIPNQPQHF
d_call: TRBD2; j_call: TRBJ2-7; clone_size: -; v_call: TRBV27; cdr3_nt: TGTGCCAGCAAGTTAGCGGGAGGCCTCTCCTACGAGCAGTACTTC; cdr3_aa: CASKLAGGLSYEQYF